A selection of T cell receptor beta chains follows, all from one sample in a study of CD8 T cells in ankylosing spondylitis. TCRdb fed the 5' RACE reads into MiXCR, producing one record per CDR3 protein. The profile shows about 450,000 distinct CDR3 sequences, 25% to 30% of them singletons. The material sequenced was blood, either unsorted or a sorted T cell fraction (not recorded which). The receptor set was obtained from a male donor with ankylosing spondylitis. Each CDR3 is given with its conserved first and last residue. D genes are given only for firm matches. Expanded clones get a size class; other rows say once, few or many, or leave the size out.

CDR3: CASSRGGEAKNIQYF; DNA: TGCGCCAGCAGCCGGGGCGGGGAGGCCAAAAACATTCAGTACTTC; D: -; J: TRBJ2-4; size: few; V: TRBV5-1
CDR3: CSTTGQGSQETQYF; DNA: TGCAGCACTACAGGACAGGGTAGCCAAGAGACCCAGTACTTC; D: TRBD1; J: TRBJ2-5; size: few; V: TRBV29-1
CDR3: CASRRDRASNQPQHF; DNA: TGTGCCAGTAGGAGGGACAGGGCCAGCAATCAGCCCCAGCATTTT; D: TRBD1; J: TRBJ1-5; size: -; V: TRBV19
CDR3: CAISGEGGTEAFF; DNA: TGTGCCATCAGTGGCGAGGGAGGTACTGAAGCTTTCTTT; D: -; J: TRBJ1-1; size: -; V: TRBV10-3
CDR3: CASSHPRGGIYEQYF; DNA: TGTGCCAGCAGCCACCCCAGGGGCGGAATTTACGAGCAGTACTTC; D: -; J: TRBJ2-7; size: -; V: TRBV3-1
CDR3: CASSPWGAGELFF; DNA: TGTGCCAGCAGCCCCTGGGGAGCCGGGGAGCTGTTTTTT; D: -; J: TRBJ2-2; size: -; V: TRBV7-6
CDR3: CASSAAGTYGYTF; DNA: TGTGCCAGCAGCGCAGCAGGGACCTATGGCTACACCTTC; D: -; J: TRBJ1-2; size: many; V: TRBV12-3/TRBV12-4
CDR3: CASTPLGGASSYNEQFF; DNA: TGCGCCAGCACCCCTCTTGGGGGAGCGAGCTCCTACAATGAGCAGTTCTTC; D: -; J: TRBJ2-1; size: -; V: TRBV5-1
CDR3: CASSDRDHEQYF; DNA: TGTGCCAGCAGTGATAGGGATCACGAGCAGTACTTC; D: -; J: TRBJ2-7; size: -; V: TRBV2
CDR3: CASRKQGQGAYEQFF; DNA: TGTGCCAGCCGAAAGCAGGGACAGGGGGCATATGAGCAGTTCTTC; D: TRBD1; J: TRBJ2-1; size: -; V: TRBV3-1
CDR3: CASSSRRGETQYF; DNA: TGTGCCAGCAGCTCCAGACGGGGGGAGACCCAGTACTTC; D: -; J: TRBJ2-5; size: few; V: TRBV27
CDR3: CASSLGQILYEQFF; DNA: TGCGCCAGCAGCTTGGGGCAGATATTATATGAGCAGTTCTTC; D: -; J: TRBJ2-1; size: -; V: TRBV5-1
CDR3: CASSLGSRIYNEQFF; DNA: TGCGCCAGCAGCTTGGGCAGCAGAATCTACAATGAGCAGTTCTTC; D: -; J: TRBJ2-1; size: many; V: TRBV5-1
CDR3: CASSRIGTTAKETQYF; DNA: TGCGCCAGCAGCCGGATAGGGACTACCGCCAAAGAGACCCAGTACTTC; D: TRBD2; J: TRBJ2-5; size: -; V: TRBV5-1
CDR3: CASSPPRVGDTQYF; DNA: TGTGCCAGCTCACCACCCAGGGTTGGAGATACGCAGTATTTT; D: -; J: TRBJ2-3; size: -; V: TRBV18
CDR3: CASSPTGASGELFF; DNA: TGTGCCAGCAGCCCAACAGGGGCCTCCGGGGAGCTGTTTTTT; D: TRBD1; J: TRBJ2-2; size: -; V: TRBV7-7
CDR3: CASSLSGRGTGELFF; DNA: TGTGCCAGCAGCCTTAGCGGGAGAGGCACCGGGGAGCTGTTTTTT; D: TRBD2; J: TRBJ2-2; size: many; V: TRBV12-3/TRBV12-4
CDR3: CSARLAGTQETQYF; DNA: TGCAGTGCTAGACTAGCGGGGACCCAAGAGACCCAGTACTTC; D: TRBD2; J: TRBJ2-5; size: few; V: TRBV20-1
CDR3: CASSIGRAPRSNQPQHF; DNA: TGTGCCAGTAGTATCGGACGAGCCCCTAGGAGCAATCAGCCCCAGCATTTT; D: -; J: TRBJ1-5; size: few; V: TRBV19
CDR3: CASRQDGLSEQYF; DNA: TGTGCCAGCAGACAGGACGGCCTGAGCGAGCAGTACTTC; D: -; J: TRBJ2-7; size: few; V: TRBV6-2/TRBV6-3
CDR3: CASSEWGETQYF; DNA: TGTGCCAGCAGTGAATGGGGGGAGACCCAGTACTTC; D: -; J: TRBJ2-5; size: -; V: TRBV2
CDR3: CASGGNTEAFF; DNA: TGTGCCAGCGGGGGGAACACTGAAGCTTTCTTT; D: -; J: TRBJ1-1; size: few; V: TRBV25-1
CDR3: CASSLSGQETQYF; DNA: TGCGCCAGCAGCTTAAGTGGCCAAGAGACCCAGTACTTC; D: -; J: TRBJ2-5; size: many; V: TRBV5-1
CDR3: CSARVAGGWDSYGYTF; DNA: TGCAGTGCTAGAGTAGCAGGGGGCTGGGACTCGTATGGCTACACCTTC; D: TRBD1; J: TRBJ1-2; size: -; V: TRBV20-1
CDR3: CASSAGIKGVALHF; DNA: TGTGCCAGCAGTGCCGGGATCAAGGGGGTAGCCCTCCACTTT; D: -; J: TRBJ1-6; size: many; V: TRBV14
CDR3: CASSFRDTGSNEQFF; DNA: TGCGCCAGCAGCTTCCGGGACACTGGGAGCAATGAGCAGTTCTTC; D: -; J: TRBJ2-1; size: -; V: TRBV5-1
CDR3: CSAIKSGNTDTQYF; DNA: TGCAGTGCTATTAAGAGCGGGAACACAGATACGCAGTATTTT; D: TRBD2; J: TRBJ2-3; size: once; V: TRBV20-1
CDR3: CASSSTPGPWETQYF; DNA: TGTGCCAGCAGCTCAACCCCTGGACCCTGGGAGACCCAGTACTTC; D: -; J: TRBJ2-5; size: -; V: TRBV13
CDR3: CASSSSGTEAFF; DNA: -; D: -; J: TRBJ1-1; size: many; V: TRBV12-3/TRBV12-4
CDR3: CVSSAKGWTKDEQFF; DNA: TGTGTCAGCAGCGCCAAAGGGTGGACTAAGGACGAGCAGTTCTTC; D: -; J: TRBJ2-1; size: -; V: TRBV7-2
CDR3: CASSLEASTEAFF; DNA: TGTGCCAGCAGCTTGGAGGCTTCAACTGAAGCTTTCTTT; D: -; J: TRBJ1-1; size: -; V: TRBV5-8
CDR3: CASSYQNSGGTPDTQYF; DNA: TGCGCCAGCAGCTACCAAAATAGCGGGGGGACCCCAGATACGCAGTATTTT; D: TRBD2; J: TRBJ2-3; size: -; V: TRBV5-1
CDR3: CASRSSTSGRYDEQFF; DNA: TGTGCCAGCAGAAGCTCAACTAGCGGGAGGTATGATGAGCAGTTCTTC; D: TRBD2; J: TRBJ2-1; size: -; V: TRBV3-1
CDR3: CASSPRLAGDTQYF; DNA: TGTGCCAGCAGCCCCCGACTAGCGGGAGATACGCAGTATTTT; D: TRBD2; J: TRBJ2-3; size: many; V: TRBV7-9
CDR3: CASAISAGLANHPEQFF; DNA: TGCGCCAGCGCTATTTCCGCGGGACTAGCGAACCACCCTGAGCAGTTCTTC; D: TRBD2; J: TRBJ2-1; size: few; V: TRBV5-1
CDR3: CASSLGPRDINEQFF; DNA: TGCGCCAGCAGCTTAGGACCGAGGGATATCAATGAGCAGTTCTTC; D: -; J: TRBJ2-1; size: few; V: TRBV5-1
CDR3: CAWSVRGGDTQYF; DNA: TGTGCCTGGAGTGTACGCGGGGGGGATACGCAGTATTTT; D: TRBD2; J: TRBJ2-3; size: few; V: TRBV30
CDR3: CASGRTAFPYEQYF; DNA: TGTGCCAGCGGACGGACAGCCTTTCCTTACGAGCAGTACTTC; D: -; J: TRBJ2-7; size: -; V: TRBV7-2
CDR3: CASSPRIGGAQETQYF; DNA: TGCGCCAGCAGCCCCCGAATAGGCGGGGCCCAAGAGACCCAGTACTTC; D: -; J: TRBJ2-5; size: -; V: TRBV5-1
CDR3: CASSPPGINEKLFF; DNA: TGCGCCAGCAGCCCGCCGGGGATTAATGAAAAACTGTTTTTT; D: -; J: TRBJ1-4; size: -; V: TRBV5-1
CDR3: CASGIITGRTDTQYF; DNA: TGTGCCAGTGGGATTATTACAGGGCGAACAGATACGCAGTATTTT; D: -; J: TRBJ2-3; size: few; V: TRBV19
CDR3: CASSLIASDNEQFF; DNA: TGTGCCAGCAGCTTAATAGCCAGTGACAATGAGCAGTTCTTC; D: -; J: TRBJ2-1; size: -; V: TRBV7-9
CDR3: CSAGTGSTEAFF; DNA: TGCAGCGCCGGGACAGGGAGCACTGAAGCTTTCTTT; D: TRBD1; J: TRBJ1-1; size: -; V: TRBV29-1
CDR3: CASSFDRGFSYEQYF; DNA: TGTGCCAGCAGCTTTGACAGGGGATTCTCCTACGAGCAGTACTTC; D: TRBD1; J: TRBJ2-7; size: few; V: TRBV11-2
CDR3: CASSQFDSSNQPQHF; DNA: TGCGCCAGCAGCCAATTTGACAGTAGCAATCAGCCCCAGCATTTT; D: -; J: TRBJ1-5; size: -; V: TRBV4-1
CDR3: CASRPQGGSETQYF; DNA: TGTGCCAGCAGACCCCAGGGGGGGTCAGAGACCCAGTACTTC; D: -; J: TRBJ2-5; size: few; V: TRBV6-1
CDR3: CASSLDRPQETQYF; DNA: TGCGCCAGCAGCTTGGATAGGCCTCAAGAGACCCAGTACTTC; D: -; J: TRBJ2-5; size: -; V: TRBV5-1
CDR3: CSARWTNRDEQFF; DNA: TGCAGTGCTAGGTGGACTAATCGGGATGAGCAGTTCTTC; D: -; J: TRBJ2-1; size: -; V: TRBV20-1